The rows below give T cell receptor beta chains drawn from one sample of a study of a mutant IDH1 vaccine in newly diagnosed glioma. Antigens for these TCRs are unknown. Profiling relied on immunoSEQ multiplex PCR, and the TCRdb table lists in-frame clones only, not all of them. The sample contains 60,000 to 75,000 clones, more than 80% of which appear only once. Material: PBMCs, obtained from a glioma patient whose treatment included an IDH1 peptide vaccine. The source of these receptors is a man younger than 45 with glioma. The CDR3 runs from the conserved cysteine through the conserved F or W. The order of the fields is clone size, J gene, D gene, CDR3 length, V gene, CDR3 DNA, CDR3 protein. D genes are given only for firm matches. Clone size is not always given. Where it is, it says once, few, many or a class for expanded clones.

size: -
J: TRBJ1-1
D: -
length: 13
V: TRBV5-1
DNA: TGCGCCAGCAGCTTGGGTATGAACACTGAAGCTTTCTTT
CDR3: CASSLGMNTEAFF

size: -
J: TRBJ1-2
D: -
length: 12
V: TRBV2
DNA: TGTGCCACAGGAGGGGGTGGCTATGGCTACACCTTC
CDR3: CATGGGGYGYTF

size: -
J: TRBJ1-1
D: -
length: 15
V: TRBV2
DNA: TGTGCCAGCAGTCTGTTTGGACAGCTTAACACTGAAGCTTTCTTC
CDR3: CASSLFGQLNTEAFF

size: -
J: TRBJ1-4
D: TRBD1
length: 15
V: TRBV6-1
DNA: TGTGCCAGCAGTACCGGGACAGGGTCGGATGAAAAACTGTTTTTT
CDR3: CASSTGTGSDEKLFF

size: -
J: TRBJ2-7
D: TRBD2
length: 13
V: TRBV5-1
DNA: TGCGCCAGCCGTTACGGGGGGGGCGGCGAGCAGTACTTC
CDR3: CASRYGGGGEQYF

size: -
J: TRBJ1-1
D: -
length: 14
V: TRBV28
DNA: TGTGCCAGCAGTTTATCCAGGTTTAACACTGAAGCTTTCTTT
CDR3: CASSLSRFNTEAFF

size: -
J: TRBJ1-2
D: -
length: 14
V: TRBV7-9
DNA: TGTGCCAGCAGCTTATCGTTGACCTCTAATGGCTACACCTTC
CDR3: CASSLSLTSNGYTF

size: -
J: TRBJ1-4
D: TRBD1
length: 15
V: TRBV9
DNA: TGTGCCAGCAGCGTGTCGACAGGGGGGTATGAAAAACTGTTTTTT
CDR3: CASSVSTGGYEKLFF

size: -
J: TRBJ2-6
D: -
length: 15
V: TRBV4-1
DNA: TGCGCCAGCAGCCACCCCGTCGCTGGGGCCAACGTCCTGACTTTC
CDR3: CASSHPVAGANVLTF

size: -
J: TRBJ2-3
D: TRBD1
length: 16
V: TRBV5-1
DNA: TGCGCCAGCAGCGCTACCGGGACAGGGGGCGCAGATACGCAGTATTTT
CDR3: CASSATGTGGADTQYF

size: once
J: TRBJ2-2
D: -
length: 15
V: TRBV4-2
DNA: TGTGCCAGCAGCCCCCAGGGAACGAACACCGGGGAGCTGTTTTTT
CDR3: CASSPQGTNTGELFF

size: -
J: TRBJ2-5
D: TRBD1
length: 12
V: TRBV28
DNA: TGTGCCAGTTTACAGGGGGGAGAGACCCAGTACTTC
CDR3: CASLQGGETQYF

size: -
J: TRBJ2-1
D: TRBD2
length: 17
V: TRBV9
DNA: TGTGCCAGCAGTGGGACTAGCGGGAGAGCATCCTACAATGAGCAGTTCTTC
CDR3: CASSGTSGRASYNEQFF

size: -
J: TRBJ2-1
D: -
length: 15
V: TRBV11-2
DNA: TGTGCCAGCAGCTTACGTTGGAGGGGTGGCAATGAGCAGTTCTTC
CDR3: CASSLRWRGGNEQFF

size: once
J: TRBJ1-1
D: -
length: 13
V: TRBV15
DNA: TGTGCCACCAGCAGCCAGTTGAACACTGAAGCTTTCTTT
CDR3: CATSSQLNTEAFF

size: few
J: TRBJ1-2
D: -
length: 14
V: TRBV2
DNA: TGTGCCAGCACCCCCCTCGACCCCACCGGAGGCTACACCTTC
CDR3: CASTPLDPTGGYTF

size: -
J: TRBJ2-1
D: -
length: 13
V: TRBV7-9
DNA: TGTGCCAGCAGCCTGGAGGTGTCCCAGGAGCAGTTCTTC
CDR3: CASSLEVSQEQFF

size: -
J: TRBJ2-5
D: -
length: 14
V: TRBV28
DNA: TGTGCCAGCAGTGTAGTCTGGGACCAAGAGACCCAGTACTTC
CDR3: CASSVVWDQETQYF

size: -
J: TRBJ2-7
D: -
length: 14
V: TRBV6-6
DNA: TGTGCCAGCAGTTCCCCCGGGACCCCTTACGAGCAGTACTTC
CDR3: CASSSPGTPYEQYF

size: -
J: TRBJ2-5
D: -
length: 11
V: TRBV12-5
DNA: TGTGCTAGTGGTTCTCGAGAGACCCAGTACTTC
CDR3: CASGSRETQYF

size: -
J: TRBJ1-2
D: -
length: 14
V: TRBV28
DNA: TGTGCCAGCAGTTCGGTTTACGGGAACTATGGCTACACCTTC
CDR3: CASSSVYGNYGYTF

size: -
J: TRBJ2-7
D: -
length: 15
V: TRBV5-4
DNA: TGTGCCAGCAGCTTGGAGAACAGAGGTCCCTACGAGCAGTACTTC
CDR3: CASSLENRGPYEQYF

size: -
J: TRBJ2-1
D: -
length: 15
V: TRBV28
DNA: TGTGCCAGCAGAGGACCGGGACCGGGCTACAATGAGCAGTTCTTC
CDR3: CASRGPGPGYNEQFF

size: -
J: TRBJ2-5
D: TRBD2
length: 15
V: TRBV6-5
DNA: TGTGCCAGCAGTTCGCCTAGCGGGGAACAAGAGACCCAGTACTTC
CDR3: CASSSPSGEQETQYF

size: -
J: TRBJ1-1
D: -
length: 13
V: TRBV5-5
DNA: TGTGCCAGCAGCTTGGGGTTGGACACTGAAGCTTTCTTT
CDR3: CASSLGLDTEAFF

size: once
J: TRBJ2-1
D: -
length: 16
V: TRBV19
DNA: TGTGCCAGTAGTATAAATAAGCGGGTCTCTTACAATGAGCAGTTCTTC
CDR3: CASSINKRVSYNEQFF

size: -
J: TRBJ2-1
D: TRBD2
length: 15
V: TRBV10-3
DNA: TGTGCCATCATGGAGCGAAGCGGGGAGGGATTCGAGCAGTTCTTC
CDR3: CAIMERSGEGFEQFF

size: -
J: TRBJ1-3
D: -
length: 15
V: TRBV4-1
DNA: TGCGCCAGCAGCCAACCGCGGGAATCTGGAAACACCATATATTTT
CDR3: CASSQPRESGNTIYF

size: -
J: TRBJ1-2
D: -
length: 17
V: TRBV4-1
DNA: TGCGCCAGCAGCCAAGATCTGAGAGTTCTAGCTAACTATGGCTACACCTTC
CDR3: CASSQDLRVLANYGYTF

size: -
J: TRBJ2-5
D: -
length: 15
V: TRBV11-1
DNA: TGTGCCAGCAGCACCCGAAGGGGGGGCGACGAGACCCAGTACTTC
CDR3: CASSTRRGGDETQYF

size: -
J: TRBJ2-1
D: TRBD2
length: 14
V: TRBV19
DNA: TGTGCCAGCAGGACTAGCAGTCGCTACAATGAGCAGTTCTTC
CDR3: CASRTSSRYNEQFF

size: -
J: TRBJ1-5
D: -
length: 13
V: TRBV5-5
DNA: TGTGCCAGCAGCTTTAGCAGCAATCAGCCCCAGCATTTT
CDR3: CASSFSSNQPQHF

size: -
J: TRBJ1-1
D: -
length: 17
V: TRBV7-2
DNA: TGTGCCAGCAGCTTAAATGGGGGCATAGATTTGGGCACTGAAGCTTTCTTT
CDR3: CASSLNGGIDLGTEAFF

size: once
J: TRBJ2-7
D: -
length: 13
V: TRBV4-2
DNA: TGTGCCAGCAGCCAAATGTTGGGTGGGGAGCAGTACTTC
CDR3: CASSQMLGGEQYF

size: -
J: TRBJ1-2
D: -
length: 11
V: TRBV9
DNA: TGTGCCAGCAGCCGGGGTGCTGGCTACACCTTC
CDR3: CASSRGAGYTF

size: -
J: TRBJ2-5
D: -
length: 13
V: TRBV7-6
DNA: TGTGCCAGCAGCTCGAGGTCCCCAGAGACCCAGTACTTC
CDR3: CASSSRSPETQYF

size: -
J: TRBJ1-1
D: -
length: 12
V: TRBV6-1
DNA: TGTGCCAGCAGGGTAGGGGACACTGAAGCTTTCTTT
CDR3: CASRVGDTEAFF

size: -
J: TRBJ1-1
D: TRBD1
length: 16
V: TRBV18
DNA: TGTGCCAGCTCCCTTACAACAGGGGGCGCGGACACTGAAGCTTTCTTT
CDR3: CASSLTTGGADTEAFF

size: -
J: TRBJ2-7
D: -
length: 14
V: TRBV4-2
DNA: TGTGCCAGCAGCCAAGAGTCCCTAGCTTACGAGCAGTACTTC
CDR3: CASSQESLAYEQYF

size: -
J: TRBJ1-3
D: -
length: 16
V: TRBV4-2
DNA: TGTGCCAGCAGCCAAGAGATTACGGCTTCCGCGAACACCATATATTTT
CDR3: CASSQEITASANTIYF

size: few
J: TRBJ1-4
D: -
length: 12
V: TRBV7-9
DNA: TGTGCCAGCGGCCAACCGCCGGAGAAACTGTTTTTT
CDR3: CASGQPPEKLFF

size: -
J: TRBJ2-5
D: -
length: 12
V: TRBV5-6
DNA: TGTGCCAGCAGCTTTTTTGGGGAGACCCAGTACTTC
CDR3: CASSFFGETQYF

size: -
J: TRBJ1-4
D: TRBD1
length: 16
V: TRBV11-2
DNA: TGTGCCAGCAGCGGCGGACAGGGTGCAACTAATGAAAAACTGTTTTTT
CDR3: CASSGGQGATNEKLFF

size: -
J: TRBJ1-5
D: -
length: 15
V: TRBV4-2
DNA: TGTGCCAGCAGCCAAGATCCGACAGGATCTCAGCCCCAGCATTTT
CDR3: CASSQDPTGSQPQHF

size: -
J: TRBJ2-3
D: -
length: 14
V: TRBV13
DNA: TGTGCCAGCAGCTTTACCCTGGGCACAGATACGCAGTATTTT
CDR3: CASSFTLGTDTQYF

size: -
J: TRBJ1-4
D: -
length: 13
V: TRBV2
DNA: TGTGCCTGCCGGAGGCAGGGTACCGAAAAACTGTTTTTT
CDR3: CACRRQGTEKLFF

size: -
J: TRBJ1-3
D: -
length: 16
V: TRBV18
DNA: TGTGCCAGCTCACTTCCCCCGAGGGGCCCTGGAAACACCATATATTTT
CDR3: CASSLPPRGPGNTIYF